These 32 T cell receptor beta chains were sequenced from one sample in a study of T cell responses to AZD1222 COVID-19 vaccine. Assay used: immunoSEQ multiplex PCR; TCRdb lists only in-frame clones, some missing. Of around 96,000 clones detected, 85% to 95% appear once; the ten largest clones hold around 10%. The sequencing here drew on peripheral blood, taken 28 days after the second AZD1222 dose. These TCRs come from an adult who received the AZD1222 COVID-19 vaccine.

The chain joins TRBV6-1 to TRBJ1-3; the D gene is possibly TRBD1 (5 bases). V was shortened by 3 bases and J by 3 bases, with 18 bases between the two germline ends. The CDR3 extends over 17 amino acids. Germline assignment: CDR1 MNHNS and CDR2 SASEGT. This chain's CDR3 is CASSDIYRLRGGNTIYF. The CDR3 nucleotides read TGTGCCAGCAGTGACATCTACAGGCTTCGGGGTGGAAACACCATATATTTT.

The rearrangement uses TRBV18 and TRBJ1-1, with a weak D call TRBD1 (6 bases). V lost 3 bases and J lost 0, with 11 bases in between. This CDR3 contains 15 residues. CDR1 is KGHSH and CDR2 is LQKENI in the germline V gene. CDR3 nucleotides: TGTGCCAGCTCACCGGGGCAGGGGTTGAACACTGAAGCTTTCTTT. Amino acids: CASSPGQGLNTEAFF.

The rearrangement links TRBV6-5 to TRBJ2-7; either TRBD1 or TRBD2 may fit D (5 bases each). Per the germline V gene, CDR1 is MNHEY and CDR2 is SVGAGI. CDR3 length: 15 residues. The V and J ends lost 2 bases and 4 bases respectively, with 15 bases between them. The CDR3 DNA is TGTGCCAGCAGTTACGCCGGGGACCCTACTTACGAGCAGTACTTC. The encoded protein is CASSYAGDPTYEQYF.

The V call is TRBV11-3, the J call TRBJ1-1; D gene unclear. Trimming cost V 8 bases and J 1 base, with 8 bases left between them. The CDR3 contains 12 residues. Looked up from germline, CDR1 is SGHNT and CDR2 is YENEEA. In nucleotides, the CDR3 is TGTGCCAGCGGGGATAAGAACACTGAAGCTTTCTTT. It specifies CASGDKNTEAFF.

CDR3 nucleotides: TGTGCCAGCAGCTTAGCTGAGGGGGCGCTTAGTCGCGAAAAACTGTTTTTT. It codes for CASSLAEGALSREKLFF. This chain connects TRBV11-2 to TRBJ1-4; 7 nucleotides agree with TRBD1. V was clipped by 1 base and J by 8 bases; unmatched bases: 13. The germline CDR1 and CDR2 sequences are SGHAT and FQNNGV. The CDR3 spans 17 residues.

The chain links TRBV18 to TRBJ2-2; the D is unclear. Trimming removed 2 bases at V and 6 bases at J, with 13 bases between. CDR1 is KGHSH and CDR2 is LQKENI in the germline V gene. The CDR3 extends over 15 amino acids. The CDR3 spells CASSPSLPPPGELFF. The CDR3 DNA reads TGTGCCAGCTCACCATCCTTGCCCCCGCCCGGGGAGCTGTTTTTT. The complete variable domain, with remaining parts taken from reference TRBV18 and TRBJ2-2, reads NAGVMQNPRHLVRRRGQEARLRCSPMKGHSHVYWYRQLPEEGLKFMVYLQKENIIDESGMPKERFSAEFPKEGPSILRIQQVVRGDSAAYFCASSPSLPPPGELFFGEGSRLTVL.

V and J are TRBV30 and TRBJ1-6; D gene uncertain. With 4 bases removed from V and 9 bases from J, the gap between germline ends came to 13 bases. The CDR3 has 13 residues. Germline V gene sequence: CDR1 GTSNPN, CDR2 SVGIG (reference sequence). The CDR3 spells CAWTAALSSPLHF. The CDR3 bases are TGTGCCTGGACCGCCGCGCTCAGTTCACCCCTCCACTTT.

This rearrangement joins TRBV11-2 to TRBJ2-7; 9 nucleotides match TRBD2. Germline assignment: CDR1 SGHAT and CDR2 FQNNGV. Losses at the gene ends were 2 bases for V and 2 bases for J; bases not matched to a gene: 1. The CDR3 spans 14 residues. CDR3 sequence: CASSLSSGTYEQYF. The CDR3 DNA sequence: TGTGCCAGCAGCTTATCTAGCGGGACCTACGAGCAGTACTTC.

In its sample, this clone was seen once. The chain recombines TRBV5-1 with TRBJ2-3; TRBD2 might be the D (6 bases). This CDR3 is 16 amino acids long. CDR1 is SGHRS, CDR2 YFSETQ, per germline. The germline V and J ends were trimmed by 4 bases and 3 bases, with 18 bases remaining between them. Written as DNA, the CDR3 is TGCGCCAGCAGCCCCGGAGGGGTCCTAGGAACAGATACGCAGTATTTT. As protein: CASSPGGVLGTDTQYF.

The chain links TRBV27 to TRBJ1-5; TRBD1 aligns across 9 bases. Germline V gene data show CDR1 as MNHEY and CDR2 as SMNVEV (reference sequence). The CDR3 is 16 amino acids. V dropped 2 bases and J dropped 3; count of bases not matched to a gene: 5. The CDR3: CASSLAGTGINQPQHF. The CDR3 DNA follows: TGTGCCAGCAGTTTAGCCGGGACAGGGATCAATCAGCCCCAGCATTTT.

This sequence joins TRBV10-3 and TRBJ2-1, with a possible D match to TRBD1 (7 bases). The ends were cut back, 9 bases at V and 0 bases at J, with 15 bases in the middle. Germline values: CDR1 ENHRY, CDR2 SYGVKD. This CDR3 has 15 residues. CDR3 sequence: CAIGGRESSYNEQFF. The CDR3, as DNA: TGTGCCATAGGGGGCCGGGAGAGCTCCTACAATGAGCAGTTCTTC.

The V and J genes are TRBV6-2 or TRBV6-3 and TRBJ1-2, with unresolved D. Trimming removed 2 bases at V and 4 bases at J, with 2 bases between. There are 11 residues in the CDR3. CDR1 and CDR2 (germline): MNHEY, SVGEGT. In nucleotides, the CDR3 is TGTGCCAGCAGTTACAGCTATGGCTACACCTTC. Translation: CASSYSYGYTF.

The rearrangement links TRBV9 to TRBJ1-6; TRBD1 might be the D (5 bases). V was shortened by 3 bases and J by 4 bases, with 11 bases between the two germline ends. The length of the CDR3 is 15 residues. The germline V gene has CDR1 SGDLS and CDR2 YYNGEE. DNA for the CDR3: TGTGCCAGCAGCGCACCCGGGGGTTATAATTCACCCCTCCACTTT. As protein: CASSAPGGYNSPLHF.

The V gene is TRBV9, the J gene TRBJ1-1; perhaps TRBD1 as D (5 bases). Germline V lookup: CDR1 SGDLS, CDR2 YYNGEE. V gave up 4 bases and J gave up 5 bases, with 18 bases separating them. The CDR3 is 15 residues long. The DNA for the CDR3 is TGTGCCAGCAGCCCAAGGGGTAGTTACGGGACTGAAGCTTTCTTT. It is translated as CASSPRGSYGTEAFF.

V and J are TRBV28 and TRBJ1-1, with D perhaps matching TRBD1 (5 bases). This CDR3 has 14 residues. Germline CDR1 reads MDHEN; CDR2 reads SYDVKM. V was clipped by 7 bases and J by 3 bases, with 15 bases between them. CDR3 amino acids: CASIRPGGDTEAFF. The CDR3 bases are TGTGCCAGCATCCGACCGGGAGGGGACACTGAAGCTTTCTTT.

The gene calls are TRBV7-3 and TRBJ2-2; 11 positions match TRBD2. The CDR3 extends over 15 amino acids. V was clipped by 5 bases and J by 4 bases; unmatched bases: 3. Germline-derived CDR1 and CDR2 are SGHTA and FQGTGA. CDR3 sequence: CASSQLAGVTGELFF. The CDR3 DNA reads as TGTGCCAGCAGCCAACTAGCGGGAGTCACCGGGGAGCTGTTTTTT.

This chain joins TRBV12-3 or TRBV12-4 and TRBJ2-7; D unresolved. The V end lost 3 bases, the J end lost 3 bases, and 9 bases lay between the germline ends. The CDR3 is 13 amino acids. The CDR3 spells CASSFGPDYEQYF. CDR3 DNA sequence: TGTGCCAGCAGTTTCGGACCCGACTACGAGCAGTACTTC.

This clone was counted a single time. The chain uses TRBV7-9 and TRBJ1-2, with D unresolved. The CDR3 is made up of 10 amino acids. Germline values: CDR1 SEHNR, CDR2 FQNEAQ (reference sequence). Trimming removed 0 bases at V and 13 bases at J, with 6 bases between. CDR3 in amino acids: CASSLASPTF. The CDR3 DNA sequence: TGTGCCAGCAGCTTAGCCAGTCCCACCTTC.

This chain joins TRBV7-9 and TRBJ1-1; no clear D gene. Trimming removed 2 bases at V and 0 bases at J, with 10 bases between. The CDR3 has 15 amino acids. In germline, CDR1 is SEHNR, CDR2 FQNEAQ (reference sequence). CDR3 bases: TGTGCCAGCAGCTTACGTTCGGGTGTGAACACTGAAGCTTTCTTT. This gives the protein CASSLRSGVNTEAFF. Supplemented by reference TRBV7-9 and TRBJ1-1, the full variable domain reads DTGVSQNPRHKITKRGQNVTFRCDPISEHNRLYWYRQTLGQGPEFLTYFQNEAQLEKSRLLSDRFSAERPKGSFSTLEIQRTEQGDSAMYLCASSLRSGVNTEAFFGQGTRLTVV.

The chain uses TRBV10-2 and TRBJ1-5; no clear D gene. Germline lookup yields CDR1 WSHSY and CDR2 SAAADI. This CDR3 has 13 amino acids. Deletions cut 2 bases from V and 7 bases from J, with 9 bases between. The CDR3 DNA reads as TGCGCCAGCAGTGAGGGGGAGGGCCAGCCCCAGCATTTT. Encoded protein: CASSEGEGQPQHF.

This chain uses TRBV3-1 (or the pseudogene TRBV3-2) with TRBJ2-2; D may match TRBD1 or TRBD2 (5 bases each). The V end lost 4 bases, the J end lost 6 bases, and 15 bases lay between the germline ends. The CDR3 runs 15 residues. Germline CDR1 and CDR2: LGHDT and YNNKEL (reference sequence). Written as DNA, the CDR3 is TGTGCCAGCAGCCGGGGCGAGGGGAATTCCGGGGAGCTGTTTTTT. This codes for CASSRGEGNSGELFF.

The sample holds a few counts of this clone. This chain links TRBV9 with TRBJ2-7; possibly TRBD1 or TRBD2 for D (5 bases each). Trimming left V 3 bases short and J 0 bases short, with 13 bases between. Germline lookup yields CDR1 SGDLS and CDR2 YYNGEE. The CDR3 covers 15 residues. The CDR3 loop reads CASSARGDFSYEQYF. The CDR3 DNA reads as TGTGCCAGCAGCGCAAGAGGGGATTTCTCCTACGAGCAGTACTTC.

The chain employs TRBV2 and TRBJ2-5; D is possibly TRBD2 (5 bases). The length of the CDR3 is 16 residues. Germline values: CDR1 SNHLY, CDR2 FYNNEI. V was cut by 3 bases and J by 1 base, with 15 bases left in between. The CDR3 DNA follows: TGTGCCAGCAGTGAGTACGGACTCCATATCCAAGAGACCCAGTACTTC. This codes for CASSEYGLHIQETQYF.

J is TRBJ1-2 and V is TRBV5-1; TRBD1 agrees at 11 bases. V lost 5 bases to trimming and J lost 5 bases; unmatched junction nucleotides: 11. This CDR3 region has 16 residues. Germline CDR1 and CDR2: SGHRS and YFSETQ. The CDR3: CASRARTGGAGYGYTF. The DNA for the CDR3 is TGCGCCAGCAGGGCTCGGACAGGGGGCGCCGGGTATGGCTACACCTTC.

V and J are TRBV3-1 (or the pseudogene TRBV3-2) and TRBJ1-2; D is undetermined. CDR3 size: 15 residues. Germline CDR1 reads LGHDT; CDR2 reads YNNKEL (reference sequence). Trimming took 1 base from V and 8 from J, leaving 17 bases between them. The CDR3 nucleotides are TGTGCCAGCAGCCAAGGCGCCAGCCAGGTGGGGGGCTACACCTTC. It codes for CASSQGASQVGGYTF.

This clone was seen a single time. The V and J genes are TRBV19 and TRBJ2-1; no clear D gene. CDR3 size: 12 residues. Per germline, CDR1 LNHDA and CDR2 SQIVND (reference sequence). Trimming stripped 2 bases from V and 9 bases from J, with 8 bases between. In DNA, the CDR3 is TGTGCCAGTAGTATATTCGGCGGTGAGCAGTTCTTC. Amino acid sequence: CASSIFGGEQFF.

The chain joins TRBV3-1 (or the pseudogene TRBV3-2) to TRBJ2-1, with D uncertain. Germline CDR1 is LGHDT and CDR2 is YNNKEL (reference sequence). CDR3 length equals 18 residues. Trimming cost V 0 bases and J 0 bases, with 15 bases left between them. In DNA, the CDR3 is TGTGCCAGCAGCCAAGATATTCCGGGCTGGAGCTCCTACAATGAGCAGTTCTTC. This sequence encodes CASSQDIPGWSSYNEQFF.

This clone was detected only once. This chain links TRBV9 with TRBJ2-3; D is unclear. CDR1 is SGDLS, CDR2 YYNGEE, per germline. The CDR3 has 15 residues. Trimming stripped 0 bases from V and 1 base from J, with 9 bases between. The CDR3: CASSVAALGTDTQYF. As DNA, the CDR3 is TGTGCCAGCAGCGTAGCTGCCCTTGGCACAGATACGCAGTATTTT.

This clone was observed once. The CDR3 is CAWSQSNQPQHF. CDR3 DNA: TGTGCCTGGAGCCAGAGCAATCAGCCCCAGCATTTT. This chain uses TRBV30 with TRBJ1-5, with D hard to call. V gave up 3 bases and J gave up 1 base, with 4 bases separating them. The CDR3 runs to 12 residues. The germline V gene has CDR1 GTSNPN and CDR2 SVGIG (reference sequence).

The CDR3 DNA sequence: TGCGCCAGCAGCGCGGGACTAGCGGGGGGTTACTACAATGAGCAGTTCTTC. Protein: CASSAGLAGGYYNEQFF. V is TRBV5-1 and J is TRBJ2-1; 15 bases are a match to TRBD2. The CDR3 has 17 amino acids. J lost 3 bases, V lost 4 bases, and 5 bases had no gene match. The germline CDR1 and CDR2 sequences are SGHRS and YFSETQ.

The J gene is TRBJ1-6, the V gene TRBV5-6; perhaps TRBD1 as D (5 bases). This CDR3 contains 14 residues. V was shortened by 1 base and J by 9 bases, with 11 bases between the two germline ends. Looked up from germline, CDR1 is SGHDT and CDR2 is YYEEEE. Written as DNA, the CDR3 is TGTGCCAGCAGCTTGAAGGGGTTTACTTCACCCCTCCACTTT. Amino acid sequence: CASSLKGFTSPLHF.

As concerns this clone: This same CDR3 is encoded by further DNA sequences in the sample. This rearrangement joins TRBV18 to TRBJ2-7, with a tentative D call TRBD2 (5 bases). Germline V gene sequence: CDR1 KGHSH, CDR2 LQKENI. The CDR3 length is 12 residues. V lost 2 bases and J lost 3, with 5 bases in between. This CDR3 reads CASSPGSYEQYF. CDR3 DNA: TGTGCCAGCTCACCAGGGAGCTACGAGCAGTACTTC.